The 28 T cell receptor beta chains below were found in one sample sequenced in a study of blood T cell repertoires in COVID-19. Profiled with immunoSEQ multiplex PCR; TCRdb holds only in-frame clones, not every one. The sample includes hundreds of thousands of clones, over 85% of them seen just once. The specimen sequenced was PBMCs or T cells enriched from blood (not recorded which). These receptors originate from a man aged 55-75 years who had recovered from COVID-19.

For this clone: Distinct nucleotide sequences in the sample also encode this CDR3. The gene calls are TRBV5-4 and TRBJ2-1, with 13 bases aligning to TRBD2. Looked up from germline, CDR1 is SGHNT and CDR2 is YYREEE (reference sequence). V lost 4 bases to trimming and J lost 6 bases; unmatched junction nucleotides: 4. This CDR3 spans 15 amino acids. DNA of the CDR3: TGTGCCAGCAGCCCCGGGACTAGCGGGGTCAATGAGCAGTTCTTC. As protein: CASSPGTSGVNEQFF.

This chain connects TRBV11-2 to TRBJ2-3, with TRBD1 as a possible D gene (6 bases). Per the germline V gene, CDR1 is SGHAT and CDR2 is FQNNGV. With 5 bases removed from V and 2 bases from J, the gap between germline ends came to 14 bases. CDR3 length equals 15 residues. The CDR3 DNA follows: TGTGCCAGCAGCCAGAGCAGGGGAATCACAGATACGCAGTATTTT. This gives the protein CASSQSRGITDTQYF.

The V gene is TRBV5-1, the J gene TRBJ2-5; unclear D gene. The V end was cut by 0 bases, the J end by 3 bases, with 6 bases between. CDR1 is SGHRS and CDR2 is YFSETQ in the germline V gene. This CDR3 spans 13 amino acids. The DNA for the CDR3 is TGCGCCAGCAGCTTGGTGGGCGAAGAGACCCAGTACTTC. It encodes CASSLVGEETQYF.

The chain employs TRBV6-2 or TRBV6-3 and TRBJ1-5; 7 nucleotides match TRBD1. The ends lost 5 bases at V and 3 bases at J; junction bases unmatched: 1. CDR3 length: 13 residues. Per the germline V gene, CDR1 is MNHEY and CDR2 is SVGEGT. CDR3 nucleotides: TGTGCCAGCAGTAAGGGGGCCAATCAGCCCCAGCATTTT. It translates to CASSKGANQPQHF.

CDR3 sequence: CASSLGTGRMDTQYF. The DNA of the CDR3 is TGTGCCAGCAGCCTAGGGACAGGACGGATGGATACGCAGTATTTT. This chain joins TRBV11-3 and TRBJ2-3, with 8 positions matching TRBD1. CDR3 length equals 15 residues. The germline V gene has CDR1 SGHNT and CDR2 YENEEA. The V and J ends lost 5 bases and 6 bases, in that order; junction bases with no gene match: 10.

This clone was seen once. The CDR3 nucleotides are TGTGCCAGCAGCGACTCAAATGTTGATACGCAGTATTTT. The encoded protein is CASSDSNVDTQYF. V usage is TRBV9 and J usage is TRBJ2-3; D is unclear. The germline V gene encodes CDR1 SGDLS and CDR2 YYNGEE. V was shortened by 3 bases and J by 6 bases, with 11 bases between the two germline ends. This CDR3 spans 13 amino acids. Complete variable domain (other parts from reference TRBV9 and TRBJ2-3): DSGVTQTPKHLITATGQRVTLRCSPRSGDLSVYWYQQSLDQGLQFLIQYYNGEERAKGNILERFSAQQFPDLHSELNLSSLELGDSALYFCASSDSNVDTQYFGPGTRLTVL.

The gene calls are TRBV10-3 and TRBJ1-1, with D possibly being TRBD1 (6 bases). CDR1 ENHRY and CDR2 SYGVKD come from the germline V gene. V dropped 0 bases and J dropped 0 bases, with 8 bases sitting between them. This CDR3 is 15 amino acids long. The CDR3 spells CAISESDRMNTEAFF. CDR3 sequence (DNA): TGTGCCATCAGTGAGTCGGACAGAATGAACACTGAAGCTTTCTTT.

The V call is TRBV27, the J call TRBJ2-1; D is uncertain. V dropped 5 bases and J dropped 0 bases, with 11 bases sitting between them. The CDR3 has 15 amino acids. CDR1 and CDR2 (germline): MNHEY, SMNVEV (reference sequence). CDR3 sequence (DNA): TGTGCCAGCAGTCCTGTCCCGAGCTCCTACAATGAGCAGTTCTTC. Its translation is CASSPVPSSYNEQFF.

This clone was counted a single time. The chain carries TRBV11-2 and TRBJ2-5; D is possibly TRBD1 (5 bases). The CDR3 has 14 residues. CDR1 is SGHAT and CDR2 is FQNNGV in the germline V gene. Deletions cut 0 bases from V and 5 bases from J, with 10 bases between. CDR3 amino acids: CASSLEPGMETQYF. The CDR3 nucleotides are TGTGCCAGCAGCTTAGAACCAGGGATGGAGACCCAGTACTTC.

V usage is TRBV6-5 and J usage is TRBJ2-1, with 8 nucleotides matching TRBD2. The CDR3 runs 14 residues. The germline gives CDR1 MNHEY, CDR2 SVGAGI. J gave up 3 bases and V 7 bases, and 5 bases lay outside the gene matches. Here the CDR3 DNA reads TGTGCCAGCATGAGTACTAGCGGCTACAATGAGCAGTTCTTC. Its translation: CASMSTSGYNEQFF.

The chain links TRBV9 to TRBJ1-4; TRBD1 agrees at 7 bases. CDR1 and CDR2 from the germline V gene are SGDLS and YYNGEE. V shed 4 bases and J 0 bases; nucleotides not matched to a gene: 6. The CDR3 covers 16 residues. CDR3: CASSKRDSPTNEKLFF. CDR3 coding DNA: TGTGCCAGCAGCAAACGGGACAGCCCAACTAATGAAAAACTGTTTTTT.

This chain joins TRBV3-1 (or the pseudogene TRBV3-2) and TRBJ1-2, with 9 bases fitting TRBD1. Germline-derived CDR1 and CDR2 are LGHDT and YNNKEL (reference sequence). The ends lost 3 bases at V and 7 bases at J; junction bases unmatched: 6. CDR3 length: 14 amino acids. CDR3 residues: CASSQTGGAFGYTF. CDR3 bases: TGTGCCAGCAGCCAGACAGGGGGGGCCTTTGGCTACACCTTC.

The DNA of the CDR3 is TGTGCCAGCAGGGAGGGTGTTCGGGGAGCTTTCTTT. It yields the protein CASREGVRGAFF. V gene TRBV25-1 combines with J gene TRBJ1-1, with D hard to call. There are 12 residues in the CDR3. The ends were cut back, 6 bases at V and 10 bases at J, with 15 bases in the middle. Germline CDR1 and CDR2: MGHDK and SYGVNS.

This chain uses TRBV6-1 with TRBJ2-5, with TRBD1 identical over 9 bases. This CDR3 region has 15 residues. Germline CDR1 is MNHNS and CDR2 is SASEGT. The trim removed 7 bases at V and 5 bases at J, leaving 11 bases unmatched. CDR3 residues: CASTPGQGPSETQYF. In DNA, the CDR3 is TGTGCCAGCACCCCGGGACAGGGACCTTCCGAGACCCAGTACTTC.

The chain joins TRBV7-9 to TRBJ1-3; 9 bases fit TRBD1. Germline CDR1 and CDR2: SEHNR and FQNEAQ (reference sequence). The V segment lost 6 bases and the J segment 0 bases; nucleotides outside the gene matches: 0. The CDR3 runs 14 residues. The CDR3 nucleotides read TGTGCCAGCAGGGGACAGGGCTCTGGAAACACCATATATTTT. It specifies CASRGQGSGNTIYF.

The J gene is TRBJ2-7, the V gene TRBV2, with 11 bases fitting TRBD2. This CDR3 is 16 amino acids long. CDR1 SNHLY and CDR2 FYNNEI come from the germline V gene. V dropped 3 bases and J dropped 2; count of bases not matched to a gene: 6. The CDR3 loop is CASSDTGTSGTYEQYF. CDR3 in DNA: TGTGCCAGCAGTGACACCGGGACTAGCGGAACCTACGAGCAGTACTTC.

Written as DNA, the CDR3 is TGCGCCAGCAGTGAGACTAGCGGGAGGTGGCAGGAGACCCAGTACTTC. Translating it yields CASSETSGRWQETQYF. The rearrangement joins TRBV10-2 to TRBJ2-5, with 12 bases matching TRBD2. This CDR3 contains 16 residues. Trimming took 2 bases from V and 5 from J; bases not matched to a gene: 6. Germline CDR1 reads WSHSY; CDR2 reads SAAADI.

V gene TRBV30 combines with J gene TRBJ2-7; TRBD2 aligns across 14 bases. Per the germline V gene, CDR1 is GTSNPN and CDR2 is SVGIG (reference sequence). V was pared by 2 bases and J by 4 bases, with 10 bases of the junction left unmatched. The CDR3 sequence is 17 residues long. The CDR3 bases are TGTGCCTGGAGTATAACGACTAGCGGGAGGGCGTGGTACGAGCAGTACTTC. Protein product: CAWSITTSGRAWYEQYF.

This clone appeared a single time. This sequence joins TRBV27 and TRBJ1-2, with 9 bases lining up with TRBD1. The CDR3 has 18 residues. The junction had 17 bases not matched to a gene; V was cut back by 2 bases and J by 7 bases. Germline assignment: CDR1 MNHEY and CDR2 SMNVEV (reference sequence). CDR3 sequence: CASSLRVVPGQGPSGYTF. Here the CDR3 DNA reads TGTGCCAGCAGTTTAAGGGTAGTGCCGGGACAGGGACCCAGTGGCTACACCTTC.

This clone was observed a single time. The gene calls are TRBV25-1 and TRBJ1-1, with D perhaps matching TRBD1 (6 bases). CDR3 length: 15 residues. Trimming removed 5 bases at V and 4 bases at J, with 17 bases between. Germline-derived CDR1 and CDR2 are MGHDK and SYGVNS. CDR3 DNA sequence: TGTGCCAGCAGTCCCCTTCAGGGGATTGGCACTGAAGCTTTCTTT. Its protein is CASSPLQGIGTEAFF.

The genes are TRBV5-1 and TRBJ1-1; possibly TRBD1 for D (5 bases). The CDR3 is 14 residues long. V shed 4 bases and J shed 1 base, with 11 bases lying between them. The germline gives CDR1 SGHRS, CDR2 YFSETQ. This CDR3 is CASSPQATNTEAFF. CDR3 DNA sequence: TGCGCCAGCAGCCCACAGGCAACGAACACTGAAGCTTTCTTT.

The gene calls are TRBV19 and TRBJ1-1; 7 bases line up with TRBD1. The germline gives CDR1 LNHDA, CDR2 SQIVND (reference sequence). The CDR3 is made up of 15 amino acids. V shed 6 bases and J 1 base; nucleotides not matched to a gene: 8. Written as DNA, the CDR3 is TGTGCCAGTAGCGCCACAGGGGCGGGGAACACTGAAGCTTTCTTT. Translating it yields CASSATGAGNTEAFF.

As for this clone: The sample holds other DNA sequences that translate to the same CDR3. The chain joins TRBV20-1 to TRBJ1-5; D is ambiguous. V dropped 3 bases and J dropped 3 bases, with 9 bases sitting between them. Looked up from germline, CDR1 is DFQATT and CDR2 is SNEGSKA (reference sequence). The CDR3 is 13 amino acids. CDR3 sequence (DNA): TGCAGTGCTAGTTCAGGCACCAATCAGCCCCAGCATTTT. Translated, it gives CSASSGTNQPQHF.

V gene TRBV10-3 combines with J gene TRBJ2-3, with unresolved D. Germline V gives CDR1 ENHRY, CDR2 SYGVKD. Between the trimmed V and J ends, which lost 11 bases and 0 bases, there was a span of 18 bases. The CDR3 runs to 15 residues. The CDR3: CAHLWSVSSTDTQYF. DNA for the CDR3: TGTGCCCACCTTTGGAGTGTGTCAAGCACAGATACGCAGTATTTT.

Worth noting for this clone: This specimen includes other DNA sequences encoding the same CDR3. The CDR3 region has the DNA TGTGCCAGCAGCCAGCCCCAGGGGAATACTGAAGCTTTCTTT. Its protein product is CASSQPQGNTEAFF. The rearrangement uses TRBV4-2 and TRBJ1-1; D might be TRBD1 (6 bases). CDR3 length equals 14 residues. V shed 3 bases and J shed 5 bases, with 13 bases lying between them. Germline V gene data show CDR1 as LGHNA and CDR2 as YNFKEQ.

This sequence joins TRBV19 and TRBJ2-1; D is unclear. The CDR3 is made up of 14 amino acids. Germline CDR1 is LNHDA and CDR2 is SQIVND (reference sequence). V lost 1 base and J lost 12, with 16 bases in between. CDR3 sequence (DNA): TGTGCCAGTAGTATAGGGTTAAGAACAAGTGGGCAGTTCTTC. This translates into CASSIGLRTSGQFF.

On this clone: This same CDR3 is encoded by further DNA sequences in the sample. The chain links TRBV12-3 or TRBV12-4 to TRBJ1-1; TRBD1 might be the D (5 bases). The CDR3 is made up of 12 amino acids. V was clipped by 5 bases and J by 7 bases, with 11 bases between them. The CDR3 DNA reads TGTGCCAGCAGTCCGGGGGTCGGTGAAGCTTTCTTT. Encoded protein: CASSPGVGEAFF.

Of note for this clone: One end of the junction does not line up with germline, which may come from a read error. The chain employs TRBV7-7 and TRBJ1-1; the D gene is possibly TRBD1 (5 bases). Germline loops: CDR1 SSHAT, CDR2 FNYEAQ (reference sequence). This CDR3 is 14 amino acids long. CDR3 loop: CASSPLLGRDEAFF. CDR3 in DNA: TGTGCTAGCAGCCCTCTGTTGGGGCGAGATGAAGCTTTCTTT.